Given below is one T cell receptor (delta chain) in context. The TCRdb protein comes from a much larger clone and disagrees with this DNA's translation at residue 3, likely due to a read error; the protein given here is derived from the DNA. The entry originates in a study of gamma-delta chains in newborns, infants, children. Study information: Microbial exposure reportedly drives polyclonal innate γδ T cell expansion after birth.

TCRdb made new clone calls on the reads using CATT. The repertoire holds some 5,000 delta-chain clones, with roughly 0.41% as singletons. CDR3 length: 18 residues. CDR1 and CDR2 from the germline V gene are GEAIGNYY and EKD. Sequences were obtained from blood. V and J are TRDV2 and TRDJ3; 8 bases line up with TRDD3. The source of this sequence is a child who was a newborn, infant or young child, either healthy, febrile or measles-vaccinated (not recorded which). Written as DNA, the CDR3 is TGTGCCCGTGACCACTGGGGGTTAAGCTCCTGGGACACCCGACAGATGTTTTTC. Protein product: CARDHWGLSSWDTRQMFF.